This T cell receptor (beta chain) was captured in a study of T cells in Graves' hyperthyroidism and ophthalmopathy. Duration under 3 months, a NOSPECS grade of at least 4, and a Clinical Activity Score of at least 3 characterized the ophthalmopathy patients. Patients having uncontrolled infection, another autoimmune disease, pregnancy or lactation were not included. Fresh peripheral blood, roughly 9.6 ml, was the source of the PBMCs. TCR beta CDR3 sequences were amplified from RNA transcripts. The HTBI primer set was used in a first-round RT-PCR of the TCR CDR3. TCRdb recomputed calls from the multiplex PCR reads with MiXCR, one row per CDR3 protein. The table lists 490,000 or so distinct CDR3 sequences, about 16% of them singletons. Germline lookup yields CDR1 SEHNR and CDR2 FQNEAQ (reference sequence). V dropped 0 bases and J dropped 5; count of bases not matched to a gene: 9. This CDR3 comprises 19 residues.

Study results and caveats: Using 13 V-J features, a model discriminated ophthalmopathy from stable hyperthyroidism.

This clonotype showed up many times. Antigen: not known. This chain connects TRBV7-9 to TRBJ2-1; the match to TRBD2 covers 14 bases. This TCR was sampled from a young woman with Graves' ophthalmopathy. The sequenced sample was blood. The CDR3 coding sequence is TGTGCCAGCAGCTTAGCCCGTCCGGGACTAGCGGGAGTCGACAATGAGCAGTTCTTC. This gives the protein CASSLARPGLAGVDNEQFF.